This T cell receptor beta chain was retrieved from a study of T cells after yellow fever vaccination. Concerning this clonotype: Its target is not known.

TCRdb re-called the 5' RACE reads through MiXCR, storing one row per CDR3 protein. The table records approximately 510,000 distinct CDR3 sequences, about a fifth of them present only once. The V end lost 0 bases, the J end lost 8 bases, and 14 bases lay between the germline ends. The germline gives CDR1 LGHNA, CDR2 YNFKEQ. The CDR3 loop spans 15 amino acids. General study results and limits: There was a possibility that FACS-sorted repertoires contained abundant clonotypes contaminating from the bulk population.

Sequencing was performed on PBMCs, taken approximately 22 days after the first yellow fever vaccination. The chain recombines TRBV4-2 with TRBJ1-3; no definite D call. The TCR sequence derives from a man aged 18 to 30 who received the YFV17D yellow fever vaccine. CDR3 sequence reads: CASSQERGAGDTIYF. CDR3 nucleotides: TGTGCCAGCAGCCAAGAGCGAGGCGCCGGGGACACCATATATTTT.